This T cell receptor (beta chain) is from a study of shared clonotypes between healthy human individuals. Looking at the study overall: A couple of women and a few men aged 18 to 49 made up the donors.

Measured with immunoSEQ multiplex PCR; TCRdb has only the in-frame clones, and not every one. Of 470,000 or so clones listed, roughly 80% are singletons. CDR3 length equals 15 residues. Germline V lookup: CDR1 SEHNR, CDR2 FQNEAQ (reference sequence). V was pared by 1 base and J by 0 bases, with 6 bases between. Caucasian adults living in Nashville, Tennessee, provided all samples. This receptor was obtained from a woman between 40 and 50 years old in good health. Some clones in this sample may be carry-over from other donors' samples. V and J are TRBV7-9 and TRBJ2-2; D gene unclear. Sequenced sample: PBMCs. The CDR3 DNA reads TGTGCCAGCAGCTTAGTACATACGAACACCGGGGAGCTGTTTTTT. Its protein product is CASSLVHTNTGELFF.